Listed below are T cell receptor beta chains from one sample, sequenced in a study of Ad26.COV2.S vaccination and SARS-CoV-2 variants. Clones were sequenced by immunoSEQ multiplex PCR, and TCRdb holds only the in-frame ones, with some missing. The repertoire has roughly 700,000 clones, roughly 90% of them found once; the top ten carry roughly 1.5%. This specimen was peripheral blood, taken in a trial of Ad26.COV2.S vaccine versus placebo. The origin of the receptors is a person between 18 and 59 years old who received the Ad26.COV2.S COVID-19 vaccine or a placebo. CDR3s include the opening cysteine and the closing phenylalanine or tryptophan. The order of the fields is V gene, J gene, clone size, D gene, CDR3 protein, CDR3 DNA. A D gene is named only where the DNA matches it firmly. Rows may omit the clone size; those that give it use once, few, many or a size class.

TRBV20-1	TRBJ2-3	few	NA	CSAPYSHTQYF	TGCAGTGCCCCTTACAGTCATACGCAGTATTTT
TRBV6-6	TRBJ2-7	NA	TRBD1	CASAGGSYEQYF	TGTGCCAGCGCAGGGGGCTCCTACGAGCAGTACTTC
TRBV29-1	TRBJ1-1	NA	NA	CSAMGGARPGTEAFF	TGCAGCGCGATGGGGGGGGCTCGACCCGGCACTGAAGCTTTCTTT
TRBV5-1	TRBJ2-1	NA	NA	CASSLLSGSSYNEQFF	TGCGCCAGCAGCCTCCTTAGCGGTAGCTCCTACAATGAGCAGTTCTTC
TRBV6-5	TRBJ1-4	NA	TRBD1	CASLRLTGNKLFF	TGTGCCAGTCTTCGCCTGACAGGGAATAAACTGTTTTTT
TRBV4-3	TRBJ1-1	NA	NA	CASSLDRMNTEAFF	TGCGCCAGCAGCCTTGACAGGATGAACACTGAAGCTTTCTTT
TRBV29-1	TRBJ2-3	NA	TRBD2	CSVRLALSTDTQYF	TGCAGCGTTCGACTAGCGCTTAGCACAGATACGCAGTATTTT
TRBV29-1	TRBJ2-5	many	TRBD1	CSARQGAWETQYF	TGCAGCGCCCGACAGGGGGCTTGGGAGACCCAGTACTTC
TRBV14	TRBJ1-2	NA	NA	CASSQDLGYGYTF	TGTGCCAGCAGCCAAGATCTGGGATATGGCTACACCTTC
TRBV10-2	TRBJ2-7	NA	NA	CASSELAMPYEQYF	TGCGCCAGCAGTGAACTAGCCATGCCCTACGAGCAGTACTTC
TRBV3-1/TRBV3-2	TRBJ1-2	few	NA	CASTPRPGAIYGYTF	TGTGCCAGCACCCCGAGGCCGGGGGCTATCTATGGCTACACCTTC
TRBV19	TRBJ1-2	NA	NA	CASSMSPEFSYGYTF	TGTGCCAGTAGTATGTCGCCGGAATTTAGCTATGGCTACACCTTC
TRBV5-1	TRBJ2-5	once	TRBD2	CASSPSRGGETQYF	TGCGCCAGCAGCCCCAGCCGGGGGGGGGAGACCCAGTACTTC
TRBV19	TRBJ1-2	once	NA	CASSIGGYSFYGYTF	TGTGCCAGTAGTATCGGGGGCTACTCATTCTATGGCTACACCTTC
TRBV5-1	TRBJ2-2	NA	NA	CASSFQANTGELFF	TGCGCCAGCAGCTTTCAGGCGAACACCGGGGAGCTGTTTTTT
TRBV6-5	TRBJ2-7	once	NA	CASSYSGGSAYEQYF	TGTGCCAGCAGTTACTCGGGCGGTAGCGCATACGAGCAGTACTTC
TRBV7-8	TRBJ2-2	NA	NA	CASSPLTGELFF	TGTGCCAGCAGCCCCCTCACCGGGGAGCTGTTTTTT
TRBV5-1	TRBJ1-4	NA	TRBD1	CASSRDRGVDEKLFF	TGCGCCAGCTCCCGGGACAGGGGAGTCGATGAAAAACTGTTTTTT
TRBV10-2	TRBJ2-2	few	NA	CASRDTTNTGELFF	TGCGCCAGCAGGGACACCACGAACACCGGGGAGCTGTTTTTT
TRBV6-5	TRBJ1-3	NA	NA	CASSYSGQTGNTIYF	TGTGCCAGCAGTTACTCGGGGCAGACTGGAAACACCATATATTTT
TRBV7-9	TRBJ1-4	NA	NA	CASSSRRAGRSEKLFF	TGTGCCAGCAGCTCCAGGAGGGCGGGAAGAAGTGAAAAACTGTTTTTT
TRBV10-3	TRBJ2-7	NA	NA	CAITEANSYEQYF	TGTGCCATCACGGAGGCAAACTCCTACGAGCAGTACTTC
TRBV9	TRBJ1-3	NA	NA	CASSVDGGAVPGNTIYF	TGTGCCAGCAGCGTAGATGGAGGGGCAGTGCCTGGAAACACCATATATTTT
TRBV27	TRBJ1-6	few	NA	CASTLGEPRVSPLHF	TGTGCCAGCACCCTAGGGGAGCCCAGGGTGTCACCCCTCCACTTT
TRBV2	TRBJ1-4	NA	TRBD1	CASTQEGTGNEKLFF	TGTGCCAGCACTCAAGAGGGGACAGGGAATGAAAAACTGTTTTTT
TRBV4-3	TRBJ2-1	NA	TRBD2	CASSQGTSGGEEQFF	TGCGCCAGCAGCCAGGGGACTAGCGGGGGAGAGGAGCAGTTCTTC
TRBV6-5	TRBJ1-3	once	NA	CASGPTEISGNTIYF	TGTGCCAGCGGGCCGACTGAAATCTCTGGAAACACCATATATTTT
TRBV24-1	TRBJ2-3	NA	NA	CATASGGTDTQYF	TGTGCCACCGCTTCAGGGGGCACAGATACGCAGTATTTT
TRBV5-6	TRBJ1-2	few	NA	CASSARSNYGYTF	TGTGCCAGCAGCGCTAGGAGTAACTATGGCTACACCTTC
TRBV11-2	TRBJ2-3	NA	NA	CASSFGTDTDTQYF	TGTGCCAGCAGCTTCGGGACTGATACAGATACGCAGTATTTT
TRBV6-5	TRBJ1-3	NA	NA	CASSRNRPGNTIYF	TGTGCCAGCAGTCGGAACAGGCCCGGAAACACCATATATTTT
TRBV5-5	TRBJ2-7	NA	TRBD2	CASSLLAGPTYEQYF	TGTGCCAGCAGTCTCCTAGCGGGACCGACCTACGAGCAGTACTTC
TRBV19	TRBJ1-2	NA	NA	CASSNLVTRGPPNYGYTF	TGTGCCAGTAGTAATCTCGTTACGAGGGGCCCTCCAAACTATGGCTACACCTTC
TRBV6-6	TRBJ2-7	NA	NA	CASTGGHEQYF	TGTGCCAGCACGGGGGGCCACGAGCAGTACTTC
TRBV6-5	TRBJ1-2	NA	NA	CASSSPTGGYGYTF	TGTGCCAGCAGTTCACCGACAGGAGGGTATGGCTACACCTTC
TRBV7-8	TRBJ1-1	once	NA	CASSGRVLNTEAFF	TGTGCCAGCAGCGGCAGGGTGCTCAACACTGAAGCTTTCTTT
TRBV7-9	TRBJ2-7	NA	NA	CASSFSGTPLGQYF	TGTGCCAGCAGCTTTAGCGGAACCCCCCTCGGGCAGTACTTC
TRBV19	TRBJ1-1	once	NA	CASRPGPLGNTEAFF	TGTGCCAGTAGGCCCGGGCCCCTCGGGAACACTGAAGCTTTCTTT
TRBV5-1	TRBJ1-1	NA	NA	CASSLARGPNGNTEAFF	TGCGCCAGCAGCTTGGCGAGGGGCCCCAACGGGAACACTGAAGCTTTCTTT
TRBV10-3	TRBJ2-7	NA	TRBD1	CAIRGTGGFVYEQYF	TGTGCCATCAGAGGGACAGGGGGCTTCGTATACGAGCAGTACTTC
TRBV7-2	TRBJ2-2	NA	TRBD2	CASSLVRGLAGELFF	TGTGCCAGCAGCTTAGTGAGGGGACTAGCCGGGGAGCTGTTTTTT
TRBV12-3/TRBV12-4	TRBJ1-1	NA	NA	CASSLEEGTRAFF	TGTGCCAGCAGTTTAGAGGAGGGGACTAGAGCTTTCTTT
TRBV12-5	TRBJ1-2	once	NA	CASGLDPGNYTF	TGTGCTAGTGGTTTGGATCCAGGGAACTACACCTTC
TRBV4-2	TRBJ2-5	few	TRBD2	CASSLQPGGAETQYF	TGTGCCAGCAGCCTACAACCGGGAGGGGCGGAGACCCAGTACTTC
TRBV19	TRBJ1-4	NA	NA	CASSLPGGNEKLFF	TGTGCCAGTAGTTTGCCCGGGGGCAATGAAAAACTGTTTTTT
TRBV19	TRBJ2-5	NA	NA	CASSMGPNQETQYF	TGTGCCAGTAGTATGGGTCCCAACCAAGAGACCCAGTACTTC
TRBV12-3/TRBV12-4	TRBJ2-1	NA	NA	CASSLGRYNEQFF	TGTGCCAGCAGTTTGGGGCGGTACAATGAGCAGTTCTTC
TRBV13	TRBJ1-6	NA	TRBD1	CASSLGLGTGRGSPLHF	TGTGCCAGCAGCTTAGGCCTAGGGACAGGGAGAGGTTCACCCCTCCACTTT
TRBV14	TRBJ2-2	NA	NA	CASSQDPGYADTGELFF	TGTGCCAGCAGCCAAGACCCAGGGTATGCGGACACCGGGGAGCTGTTTTTT
TRBV7-2	TRBJ2-5	NA	NA	CASSLWGAVGETQYF	TGTGCCAGCAGCTTATGGGGGGCGGTTGGGGAGACCCAGTACTTC
TRBV3-1/TRBV3-2	TRBJ1-1	NA	NA	CASSQGPAATEAFF	TGTGCCAGCAGCCAAGGCCCCGCGGCCACTGAAGCTTTCTTT
TRBV27	TRBJ1-1	NA	NA	CASSLRRDTEAFF	TGTGCCAGCAGTTTACGACGGGACACTGAAGCTTTCTTT
TRBV3-1/TRBV3-2	TRBJ2-2	NA	TRBD2	CASSQSPGGGELFF	TGTGCCAGCAGCCAATCTCCGGGGGGCGGGGAGCTGTTTTTT
TRBV2	TRBJ2-7	NA	TRBD1	CASSQGQGYEQYF	TGTGCCAGCAGTCAGGGACAGGGATACGAGCAGTACTTC
TRBV4-1	TRBJ2-7	NA	TRBD1	CASSQDTGTGGLSYEQYF	TGCGCCAGCAGCCAAGATACGGGGACAGGGGGCCTCTCCTACGAGCAGTACTTC